This TCR beta chain was sequenced during a study of blood T cell repertoires in COVID-19. The V end lost 0 bases, the J end lost 5 bases, and 13 bases lay between the germline ends. The CDR3 totals 15 residues. Germline-derived CDR1 and CDR2 are LNHNV and YYDKDF (reference sequence). Sequencing used immunoSEQ multiplex PCR; TCRdb keeps in-frame clones, though not all of them. The profile shows about 280,000 clones, around nine tenths of them singletons. This TCR derives from a woman aged 55-75 years in a cohort exposed to, infected with or recovered from COVID-19 (not recorded which). V is TRBV15 and J is TRBJ2-5; a weak D match, TRBD2 (5 bases). Sequencing input: PBMCs or T cells enriched from blood (not recorded which). CDR3 residues: CATSRDRGYGETQYF. The DNA of the CDR3 is TGTGCCACCAGCAGAGATCGAGGGTATGGGGAGACCCAGTACTTC.